These 20 T cell receptor beta chains originate from one sample sequenced in a study of blood T cell repertoires in COVID-19. Sequencing used immunoSEQ multiplex PCR; TCRdb keeps in-frame clones, though not all of them. There are about 170,000 clones in the sample; around 81% occur only once, and approximately 2.4% lies in the top ten. Input material: peripheral blood. The source is a human donor with acute or convalescent COVID-19. The donor label of this sample is uncertain.

The count of this clone is one. This chain uses TRBV5-5 with TRBJ1-6, with D possibly being TRBD1 (6 bases). Trimming stripped 4 bases from V and 6 bases from J, with 11 bases between. The CDR3 loop spans 14 amino acids. Looked up from germline, CDR1 is SGHKS and CDR2 is YYEKEE (reference sequence). CDR3 residues: CASSLGTTNSPLHF. CDR3 coding DNA: TGTGCCAGCAGCCTCGGGACAACTAATTCACCCCTCCACTTT.

The CDR3 bases are TGTGCCAGCTCACCCGAGGGCCGAGACCCCGACCAGCCCCAGCATTTT. Its protein product is CASSPEGRDPDQPQHF. The chain is built from TRBV18 and TRBJ1-5, with D unresolved. Germline CDR1 reads KGHSH; CDR2 reads LQKENI. The length of the CDR3 is 16 residues. Trimming removed 3 bases at V and 7 bases at J, with 19 bases between.

The V and J genes are TRBV19 and TRBJ1-1, with 7 positions matching TRBD1. Trimming took 6 bases from V and 4 from J; bases not matched to a gene: 11. The CDR3 covers 15 residues. Germline V gene lookup returns CDR1 LNHDA and CDR2 SQIVND (reference sequence). For the CDR3, the DNA is TGTGCCAGTAGCAAGGGGACAGTTGTGGGCACTGAAGCTTTCTTT. Its protein is CASSKGTVVGTEAFF.

The chain joins TRBV19 to TRBJ1-1; D may be TRBD1 (6 bases). Germline V lookup: CDR1 LNHDA, CDR2 SQIVND (reference sequence). Trimming stripped 1 base from V and 3 bases from J, with 15 bases between. The CDR3 runs 16 residues. DNA for the CDR3: TGTGCCAGTAGTATAGCAACAGGGTTTAGGTACACTGAAGCTTTCTTT. This gives the protein CASSIATGFRYTEAFF.

This chain uses TRBV28 with TRBJ2-7, with 7 bases identical to TRBD2. V was pared by 2 bases and J by 1 base, with 8 bases of the junction left unmatched. CDR1 MDHEN and CDR2 SYDVKM come from the germline V gene. The CDR3 is 16 amino acids. Here the CDR3 reads CASSLTWGGTSYEQYF. Here the CDR3 DNA reads TGTGCCAGCAGTTTAACTTGGGGAGGGACGTCCTACGAGCAGTACTTC. Using reference TRBV28 and TRBJ2-7 for the parts outside the CDR3, the full variable domain is DVKVTQSSRYLVKRTGEKVFLECVQDMDHENMFWYRQDPGLGLRLIYFSYDVKMKEKGDIPEGYSVSREKKERFSLILESASTNQTSMYLCASSLTWGGTSYEQYFGPGTRLTVT.

As DNA, the CDR3 is TGTGCCAGCTCTCGAGGGAGGGACAACACAGATACGCAGTATTTT. Protein: CASSRGRDNTDTQYF. V is TRBV2 and J is TRBJ2-3; TRBD2 might be the D (7 bases). CDR1 SNHLY and CDR2 FYNNEI come from the germline V gene. V was shortened by 8 bases and J by 2 bases, with 17 bases between the two germline ends. This CDR3 has 15 residues.

The chain carries TRBV1 and TRBJ2-7; TRBD2 was called by the table and not checked on the DNA. TRBV1 is a pseudogene segment. The CDR3 is 13 residues long. CDR3 bases: TGCACCAGCAGCAACACTCCGGGGGAGGAGCAGTACTTC. Translated: CTSSNTPGEEQYF.

There are a few counts of this clone. The CDR3: CASSDKRPGDQPQHF. CDR3 sequence (DNA): TGTGCCAGCAGTGATAAGAGGCCAGGGGATCAGCCCCAGCATTTT. The chain recombines TRBV6-1 with TRBJ1-5; TRBD1 is a possible D gene (6 bases). The CDR3 covers 15 residues. Trimming left V 3 bases short and J 5 bases short, with 14 bases between. Looked up from germline, CDR1 is MNHNS and CDR2 is SASEGT.

The chain links TRBV6-6 to TRBJ1-2, with 7 bases that match TRBD1. CDR1 and CDR2 from the germline V gene are MNHNY and SVGAGI (reference sequence). This CDR3 region has 14 residues. The ends lost 4 bases at V and 7 bases at J; junction bases unmatched: 9. CDR3: CASSSTGDVGGYTF. CDR3 coding DNA: TGTGCCAGCAGTTCCACAGGGGATGTGGGTGGCTACACCTTC.

The V gene is TRBV5-1, the J gene TRBJ1-2; TRBD1 agrees at 7 bases. The CDR3 consists of 16 residues. Trimming cost V 0 bases and J 6 bases; bases outside gene matches: 11. Germline V gene sequence: CDR1 SGHRS, CDR2 YFSETQ. CDR3 sequence reads: CASSLGSLRGQNGYTF. The CDR3 nucleotides read TGCGCCAGCAGCTTGGGCAGTCTGCGGGGACAGAATGGCTACACCTTC.

The chain carries TRBV10-3 and TRBJ1-2, with 7 bases lining up with TRBD1. The CDR3 spans 13 residues. The trim removed 7 bases at V and 8 bases at J, leaving 10 bases unmatched. Germline V gene sequence: CDR1 ENHRY, CDR2 SYGVKD. The CDR3 bases are TGTGCCATCAACTCGGACAGGTCTCCAGGCTACACCTTC. Amino acid sequence: CAINSDRSPGYTF.

The gene calls are TRBV28 and TRBJ2-1; 8 bases align to TRBD2. Germline CDR1 MDHEN, CDR2 SYDVKM. The CDR3 extends over 16 amino acids. The V and J ends lost 4 bases and 6 bases, in that order; junction bases with no gene match: 11. CDR3 amino acids: CASSSDAGGLFNEQFF. CDR3 coding DNA: TGTGCCAGCAGTTCAGATGCGGGAGGCTTATTCAATGAGCAGTTCTTC. The full variable domain, its missing parts supplied by reference TRBV28 and TRBJ2-1, is DVKVTQSSRYLVKRTGEKVFLECVQDMDHENMFWYRQDPGLGLRLIYFSYDVKMKEKGDIPEGYSVSREKKERFSLILESASTNQTSMYLCASSSDAGGLFNEQFFGPGTRLTVL.

This chain joins TRBV5-1 and TRBJ2-4, with D maybe TRBD2 (6 bases). V was shortened by 4 bases and J by 0 bases, with 14 bases between the two germline ends. The germline gives CDR1 SGHRS, CDR2 YFSETQ. The CDR3 has 16 amino acids. In DNA form, the CDR3 reads TGCGCCAGCAGCCCCGAGGGCGGGGTAGCCAAAAACATTCAGTACTTC. Translated: CASSPEGGVAKNIQYF.

This clone was picked up one time. This rearrangement joins TRBV30 to TRBJ2-1, with 7 bases identical to TRBD2. The J segment lost 1 base and the V segment lost 3 bases, leaving 3 bases of the junction unmatched. The germline V gene has CDR1 GTSNPN and CDR2 SVGIG (reference sequence). CDR3 length: 14 residues. The CDR3 sequence is CAWSRRESYNEQFF. The CDR3 DNA follows: TGTGCCTGGAGCCGGCGGGAGTCCTACAATGAGCAGTTCTTC.

V and J are TRBV6-6 and TRBJ1-2, with D tentatively TRBD1 (6 bases). The CDR3 runs to 12 residues. V lost 4 bases to trimming and J lost 9 bases, with 12 bases between them. The germline V gene has CDR1 MNHNY and CDR2 SVGAGI (reference sequence). The CDR3 region has the DNA TGTGCCAGCAGTTCCTCACAGGGTAGCTACACCTTC. Amino acids: CASSSSQGSYTF.

This clone was seen only a few times. J is TRBJ2-1 and V is TRBV4-1; 13 bases line up with TRBD2. With 1 base clipped from V and 7 bases from J, the junction kept 4 bases outside the gene matches. Germline CDR1 MGHRA, CDR2 YSYEKL. The CDR3 sequence is 16 residues long. The CDR3 loop is CASSQGTSGRSNEQFF. As DNA, the CDR3 is TGCGCCAGCAGCCAAGGGACTAGCGGGAGAAGTAATGAGCAGTTCTTC.

Only one count was recorded for this clone. This chain links TRBV5-1 with TRBJ2-7; 13 nucleotides agree with TRBD2. CDR1 and CDR2 from the germline V gene are SGHRS and YFSETQ. The CDR3 has 19 amino acids. After removal of 4 bases from V and 2 bases from J, the junction contained 15 bases not matched to a gene. In DNA, the CDR3 is TGCGCCAGCAGCCCCGCCCCGGGACTAGCGGGGACCTTCACCTACGAGCAGTACTTC. Translation gives CASSPAPGLAGTFTYEQYF. The whole variable domain, remainder taken from reference TRBV5-1 and TRBJ2-7, is KAGVTQTPRYLIKTRGQQVTLSCSPISGHRSVSWYQQTPGQGLQFLFEYFSETQRNKGNFPGRFSGRQFSNSRSEMNVSTLELGDSALYLCASSPAPGLAGTFTYEQYFGPGTRLTVT.

The chain links TRBV29-1 to TRBJ1-4; no clear D gene. Trimming took off 4 bases at V and 16 bases at J, with 16 bases between the two ends. The CDR3 is made up of 11 amino acids. The V gene's germline CDR1 is SQVTM and CDR2 ANQGSEA. CDR3 sequence: CSVGGSPGEFF. The CDR3 DNA is TGCAGCGTTGGCGGTAGCCCCGGGGAGTTTTTT. The full variable domain, completed using reference TRBV29-1 and TRBJ1-4, is SAVISQKPSRDICQRGTSLTIQCQVDSQVTMMFWYRQQPGQSLTLIATANQGSEATYESGFVIDKFPISRPNLTFSTLTVSNMSPEDSSIYLCSVGGSPGEFFGSGTQLSVL.

The J gene is TRBJ1-1, the V gene TRBV5-6; TRBD1 matches at 8 bases. The germline V gene has CDR1 SGHDT and CDR2 YYEEEE. V was clipped by 4 bases and J by 7 bases; unmatched bases: 3. This CDR3 is 12 amino acids long. CDR3 residues: CASSHGTGEAFF. The CDR3 nucleotides read TGTGCCAGCAGCCATGGGACAGGTGAAGCTTTCTTT.

V is TRBV29-1 and J is TRBJ2-1; TRBD1 matches at 7 bases. The CDR3 runs to 15 residues. Germline V gene lookup returns CDR1 SQVTM and CDR2 ANQGSEA. V shed 4 bases and J 8 bases; nucleotides not matched to a gene: 14. The CDR3 region is CSVGSPGGISDEQFF. DNA for the CDR3: TGCAGCGTTGGATCGCCAGGGGGTATTAGCGATGAGCAGTTCTTC.